This passage covers 14 T cell receptor beta chains from one sample sequenced in a study of T cells in Graves' hyperthyroidism and ophthalmopathy. The investigators amplified TCR beta CDR3 regions from RNA transcripts. The study used the HTBI primer set for a first-round RT-PCR of the TCR CDR3. From the multiplex PCR reads, TCRdb called clonotypes with MiXCR, one entry per CDR3 protein. The data show approximately 370,000 distinct CDR3 sequences, about 16% seen once. The sequencing input was blood. Receptors were obtained from a woman aged 25 to 39 with Graves' hyperthyroidism.

V usage is TRBV24-1 and J usage is TRBJ2-1; 10 bases are shared with TRBD2. CDR1 KGHDR and CDR2 SFDVKD come from the germline V gene. V lost 4 bases and J lost 1; bases outside the gene matches: 3. There are 16 residues in the CDR3. The CDR3 loop reads CATSDSGLASYNEQFF. DNA for the CDR3: TGTGCCACCAGTGACTCGGGACTAGCGTCCTACAATGAGCAGTTCTTC.

The table lists this clonotype with many counts. The rearrangement links TRBV12-3 or TRBV12-4 to TRBJ2-5; the D is unclear. CDR3 length: 13 amino acids. V lost 1 base, J lost 6 bases, and 9 bases lay in between. CDR3 sequence: CASSLDSRKTQYF. DNA of the CDR3: TGTGCCAGCAGTTTAGACAGCCGAAAGACCCAGTACTTC.

At least ten counts were recorded for this clonotype. This chain connects TRBV2 to TRBJ2-1; D unresolved. The germline CDR1 and CDR2 sequences are SNHLY and FYNNEI. The CDR3 length is 13 residues. The V and J ends lost 1 base and 6 bases respectively, with 7 bases between them. The CDR3 sequence is CASSEVLPNEQFF. Here the CDR3 DNA reads TGTGCCAGCAGTGAAGTCTTACCCAATGAGCAGTTCTTC.

This clonotype has more than one count but fewer than ten. The chain joins TRBV29-1 to TRBJ2-5; 9 bases are shared with TRBD1. The V segment lost 4 bases and the J segment 2 bases; nucleotides outside the gene matches: 2. CDR1 is SQVTM, CDR2 ANQGSEA, per germline. The CDR3 is made up of 13 amino acids. The chain's CDR3 is CSVVDRGQETQYF. The DNA for the CDR3 is TGCAGCGTTGTTGACAGGGGGCAAGAGACCCAGTACTTC. The entire variable domain, with the rest obtained from reference TRBV29-1 and TRBJ2-5, is as follows: SAVISQKPSRDICQRGTSLTIQCQVDSQVTMMFWYRQQPGQSLTLIATANQGSEATYESGFVIDKFPISRPNLTFSTLTVSNMSPEDSSIYLCSVVDRGQETQYFGPGTRLLVL.

This clonotype was detected a few times. V and J are TRBV3-1 and TRBJ2-4; 7 bases align to TRBD1. The ends lost 4 bases at V and 9 bases at J; junction bases unmatched: 9. Germline V gene lookup returns CDR1 LGHDT and CDR2 YNNKEL (reference sequence). CDR3 size: 14 residues. The CDR3 DNA is TGTGCCAGCAGCCTAATTCAACAGGGGTCCATTCAGTACTTC. It codes for CASSLIQQGSIQYF.

This clonotype appeared many times. The V call is TRBV7-3, the J call TRBJ2-7, with 9 bases fitting TRBD2. Trimming at V came to 7 bases and at J to 2 bases, leaving 12 bases not matched to a gene. CDR3 length equals 16 residues. Germline assignment: CDR1 SGHTA and CDR2 FQGTGA. The chain's CDR3 is CASNRKWGGRAYEQYF. The CDR3 nucleotides are TGTGCCAGCAACCGCAAGTGGGGCGGGAGGGCCTACGAGCAGTACTTC.

The chain combines TRBV12-3 or TRBV12-4 with TRBJ2-7; 11 bases align to TRBD2. The V and J ends lost 5 bases and 4 bases, in that order; junction bases with no gene match: 10. There are 16 residues in the CDR3. In DNA, the CDR3 is TGTGCCAGCAGTCCAAATAGCGGGAGGGCCACGTACGAGCAGTACTTC. This gives the protein CASSPNSGRATYEQYF.

This chain connects TRBV20-1 to TRBJ2-2; tentative D call: TRBD2 (6 bases). Trimming removed 6 bases at V and 5 bases at J, with 19 bases between. The CDR3 totals 15 residues. Germline lookup yields CDR1 DFQATT and CDR2 SNEGSKA (reference sequence). The CDR3 region is CSAKKPGRTTGELFF. CDR3 bases: TGCAGTGCGAAGAAGCCCGGGAGAACTACCGGGGAGCTGTTTTTT.

This chain connects TRBV18 to TRBJ1-6; no reliable D call. Germline V gene data show CDR1 as KGHSH and CDR2 as LQKENI. The CDR3 sequence is 15 residues long. The V end was cut by 3 bases, the J end by 11 bases, with 17 bases between. CDR3 DNA: TGTGCCAGCTCACCTACCTTCGGGCCCGCGGCACCCCTCCACTTT. This gives the protein CASSPTFGPAAPLHF.

The table lists this clonotype with many counts. The V and J genes are TRBV29-1 and TRBJ2-3; D call uncertain. Germline V lookup: CDR1 SQVTM, CDR2 ANQGSEA. The CDR3 runs to 15 residues. Trimming pared 0 bases from V and 2 bases from J, leaving 12 bases between. The CDR3 reads CSVEEGWRDTDTQYF. The DNA of the CDR3 is TGCAGCGTTGAAGAGGGATGGCGAGACACAGATACGCAGTATTTT.

This clonotype was seen repeatedly, ten times or more. The gene calls are TRBV20-1 and TRBJ1-5; 7 bases agree with TRBD1. The junction had 11 bases not matched to a gene; V was cut back by 5 bases and J by 7 bases. Per germline, CDR1 DFQATT and CDR2 SNEGSKA (reference sequence). The CDR3 consists of 14 residues. In DNA, the CDR3 is TGCAGTGCTGCCCAACGAGGGGGCGAACAGCCCCAGCATTTT. Protein product: CSAAQRGGEQPQHF.

About this clonotype: This may be a read error: a much more frequent sequence differs by one nucleotide. V is TRBV6-9 and J is TRBJ1-1; D is ambiguous. The CDR3 is 16 residues long. Germline V lookup: CDR1 MNHGY, CDR2 SVAAGI. Here the CDR3 reads CASSYGRRGSGTETFF. Here the CDR3 DNA reads TGTGCCAGCAGTTACGGGCGGCGGGGATCCGGCACTGAAACTTTCTTT.

This clonotype was found many times. The V call is TRBV12-3 or TRBV12-4, the J call TRBJ1-6; D is possibly TRBD1 (5 bases). The CDR3 loop spans 14 amino acids. V was trimmed by 6 bases and J by 4 bases, leaving 10 bases between them. This CDR3 reads CASRRTPYNSPLHF. CDR3 sequence (DNA): TGTGCCAGCAGGCGGACACCATATAATTCACCCCTCCACTTT.

This clonotype was seen more than once but under ten times. This chain links TRBV4-1 with TRBJ1-4, with TRBD1 matching over 9 bases. J was trimmed by 8 bases and V by 6 bases; bases with no gene match: 10. The germline V gene encodes CDR1 MGHRA and CDR2 YSYEKL. The CDR3 sequence is 15 residues long. The CDR3 DNA reads TGCGCCAGCAGGCACGCCGGGACAGGGAAGGAAAAACTGTTTTTT. It yields the protein CASRHAGTGKEKLFF.